Sequencing of this T cell receptor beta chain was carried out in a study of beta chain features in type 1 diabetes. About the research overall: Healthy donors resembled patients in age, gender and cell yields.

cDNA synthesis used the whole RNA isolate, giving expressed TCRB sequences. TCRdb's copy holds only in-frame clones and misses some; the assay was immunoSEQ multiplex PCR. Of hundreds of thousands of clones in the sample, 10% to 15% were seen once. Via CD45RO/CCR7/CD25/CD127/CD95/CD27, cells of the CD4+ naive, central memory, regulatory and stem cell-like memory subsets were sorted. Study-wide results and caveats: Shortening that was moderate but significant affected the TCRB CDR3s of Type 1 diabetes patients in all four CD4+ subsets.

About this clone itself: The antigen is not known.

CDR1 is GTSNPN, CDR2 SVGIG, per germline (reference sequence). The CDR3 sequence is 13 residues long. Trimming took off 5 bases at V and 1 base at J, with 9 bases between the two ends. The source is a woman aged 18 to 35 with type 1 diabetes. The chain joins TRBV30 to TRBJ1-5; D is possibly TRBD1 (5 bases). The material sequenced was naive CD4+ T cells from blood. DNA for the CDR3: TGTGCCTGGGGCAGGGCAAGCAATCAGCCCCAGCATTTT. Translating it yields CAWGRASNQPQHF.